The rows below give T cell receptor beta chains drawn from one sample of a study of T cells in Graves' hyperthyroidism and ophthalmopathy. TCRdb passed the multiplex PCR reads through MiXCR, listing each CDR3 protein once. The sample has some 380,000 distinct CDR3 sequences; approximately 15% are singletons. Source material: blood. These receptors were obtained from a man aged 25-40 years with Graves' hyperthyroidism that later progressed to Graves' ophthalmopathy. Both conserved end residues are part of each CDR3. Fields, in order: V gene, clone size, J gene, CDR3 protein. Clone size, where shown, is once, few, many, or a class for clones that have expanded.

V gene: TRBV18; clone size: -; J gene: TRBJ2-2; CDR3 protein: CASSSGQRRNTGELFF
V gene: TRBV19; clone size: -; J gene: TRBJ1-5; CDR3 protein: CTSSLHGQSNQPQHF
V gene: TRBV6-6; clone size: many; J gene: TRBJ2-1; CDR3 protein: CASSYRYRGYSYNEQFF
V gene: TRBV20-1; clone size: many; J gene: TRBJ2-5; CDR3 protein: CSARPGGEETQYF
V gene: TRBV2; clone size: many; J gene: TRBJ1-5; CDR3 protein: CASTVDRGSNQPQHF
V gene: TRBV20-1; clone size: -; J gene: TRBJ2-3; CDR3 protein: CSAQEGGTDTQYF
V gene: TRBV5-4; clone size: -; J gene: TRBJ1-2; CDR3 protein: CASSKTGGYGYTF
V gene: TRBV20-1; clone size: many; J gene: TRBJ1-3; CDR3 protein: CSASRGTNGNTIYF
V gene: TRBV11-2; clone size: many; J gene: TRBJ2-3; CDR3 protein: CASSLAPGLKADTQYF
V gene: TRBV29-1; clone size: few; J gene: TRBJ2-5; CDR3 protein: CSISAGETQYF
V gene: TRBV28; clone size: many; J gene: TRBJ2-2; CDR3 protein: CAGRDTYTGELFF